This T cell receptor (beta chain) was sequenced in a study of T-cell memory formation after mild COVID-19. Regarding the study as a whole: Mostly located in CM and EM were contracting CD4+ clones, with contracting CD8+ clones located in EMRA. Nothing showed for sure that second-wave clones peaking on day 37 were SARS-CoV-2 specific. Pre-infection memory showed some responding clones, and this suggested that cross-reactive memory joined.

5'RACE primed at constant segments yielded TCR alpha and TCR beta cDNA libraries bearing sample barcodes and UMIs. TCRdb used MiXCR to reprocess the 5' RACE reads, holding one entry per CDR3 protein. The table shows roughly 550,000 distinct CDR3 sequences, with roughly 20% occurring only once. V dropped 6 bases and J dropped 5; count of bases not matched to a gene: 10. Germline assignment: CDR1 SNHLY and CDR2 FYNNEI. CDR3 length equals 15 residues. Note on this clonotype: Its antigen is undetermined.

The sequenced material came from PBMCs or a T cell subset sorted from them (not recorded which). This chain links TRBV2 with TRBJ2-5, with TRBD1 identical over 9 bases. The clonotype was recovered from an adult woman who had mild COVID-19 (a few samples of this study predate the infection). Cell type and time point are not known. The CDR3 sequence: CASSEQGQGGETQYF. As DNA, the CDR3 is TGTGCCAGCAGCGAACAGGGACAGGGAGGCGAGACCCAGTACTTC.